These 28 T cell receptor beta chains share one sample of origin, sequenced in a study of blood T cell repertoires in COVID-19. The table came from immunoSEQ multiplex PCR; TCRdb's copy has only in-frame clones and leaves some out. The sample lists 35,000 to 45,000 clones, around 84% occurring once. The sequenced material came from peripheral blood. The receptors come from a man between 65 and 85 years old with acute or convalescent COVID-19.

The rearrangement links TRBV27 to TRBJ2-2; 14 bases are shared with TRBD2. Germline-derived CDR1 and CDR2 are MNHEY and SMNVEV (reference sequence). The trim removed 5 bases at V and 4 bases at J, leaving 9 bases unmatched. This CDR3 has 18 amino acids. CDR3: CASSLPGLAGVVTGELFF. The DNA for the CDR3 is TGTGCCAGCAGTCTCCCGGGACTAGCGGGAGTGGTCACCGGGGAGCTGTTTTTT.

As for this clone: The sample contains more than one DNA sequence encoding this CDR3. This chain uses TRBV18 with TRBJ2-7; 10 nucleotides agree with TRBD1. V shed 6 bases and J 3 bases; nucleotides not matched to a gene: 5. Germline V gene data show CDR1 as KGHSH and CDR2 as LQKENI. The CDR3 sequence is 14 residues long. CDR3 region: CASSTGTGDYEQYF. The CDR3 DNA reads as TGTGCCAGCTCTACCGGGACAGGGGACTACGAGCAGTACTTC. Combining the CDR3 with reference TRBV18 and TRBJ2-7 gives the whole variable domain NAGVMQNPRHLVRRRGQEARLRCSPMKGHSHVYWYRQLPEEGLKFMVYLQKENIIDESGMPKERFSAEFPKEGPSILRIQQVVRGDSAAYFCASSTGTGDYEQYFGPGTRLTVT.

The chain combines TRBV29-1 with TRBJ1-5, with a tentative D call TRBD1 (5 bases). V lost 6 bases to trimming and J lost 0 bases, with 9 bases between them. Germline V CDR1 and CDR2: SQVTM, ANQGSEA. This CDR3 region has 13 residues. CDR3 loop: CSVRTNSNQPQHF. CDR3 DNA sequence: TGCAGCGTACGGACAAATAGCAATCAGCCCCAGCATTTT.

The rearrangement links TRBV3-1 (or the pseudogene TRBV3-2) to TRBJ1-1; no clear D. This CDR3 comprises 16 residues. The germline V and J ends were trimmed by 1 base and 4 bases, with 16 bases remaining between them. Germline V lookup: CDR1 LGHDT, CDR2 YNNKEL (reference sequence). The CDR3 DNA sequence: TGTGCCAGCAGCCAAGGTACAGCAACGTTGAGCACTGAAGCTTTCTTT. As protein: CASSQGTATLSTEAFF.

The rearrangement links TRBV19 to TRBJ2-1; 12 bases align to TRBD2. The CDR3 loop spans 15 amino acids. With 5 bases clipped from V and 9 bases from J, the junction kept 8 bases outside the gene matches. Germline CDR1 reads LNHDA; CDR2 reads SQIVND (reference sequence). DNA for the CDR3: TGTGCCAGTAGTCCCCGGACTAGCGGGGCTGGTGAGCAGTTCTTC. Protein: CASSPRTSGAGEQFF. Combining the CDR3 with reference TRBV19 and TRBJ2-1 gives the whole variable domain DGGITQSPKYLFRKEGQNVTLSCEQNLNHDAMYWYRQDPGQGLRLIYYSQIVNDFQKGDIAEGYSVSREKKESFPLTVTSAQKNPTAFYLCASSPRTSGAGEQFFGPGTRLTVL.

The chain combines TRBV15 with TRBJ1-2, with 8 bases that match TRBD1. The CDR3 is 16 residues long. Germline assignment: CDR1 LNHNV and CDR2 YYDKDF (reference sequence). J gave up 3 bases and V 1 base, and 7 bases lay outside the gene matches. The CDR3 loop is CATSRGQGAADYGYTF. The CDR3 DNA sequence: TGTGCCACCAGCAGAGGGCAGGGGGCTGCGGACTATGGCTACACCTTC.

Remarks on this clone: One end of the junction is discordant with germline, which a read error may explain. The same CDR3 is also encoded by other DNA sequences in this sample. The CDR3 spells CASSPRDRQETQYF. In DNA, the CDR3 is TGCGCCAGCAGCCCTAGGGACAGGCAAGAGACCCAGTACTTC. V usage is TRBV7-3 and J usage is TRBJ2-5, with TRBD1 matching over 8 bases. Germline V gene lookup returns CDR1 SGHTA and CDR2 FQGTGA. The CDR3 covers 14 residues.

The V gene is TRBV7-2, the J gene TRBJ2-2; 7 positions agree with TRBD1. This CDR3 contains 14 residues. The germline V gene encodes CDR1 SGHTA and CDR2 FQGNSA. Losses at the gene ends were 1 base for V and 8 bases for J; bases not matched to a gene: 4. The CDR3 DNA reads TGTGCCAGCAGCTTAGACAGGGGAGAAGGGGAGCTGTTTTTT. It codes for CASSLDRGEGELFF. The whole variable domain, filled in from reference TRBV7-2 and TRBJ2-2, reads GAGVSQSPSNKVTEKGKDVELRCDPISGHTALYWYRQSLGQGLEFLIYFQGNSAPDKSGLPSDRFSAERTGGSVSTLTIQRTQQEDSAVYLCASSLDRGEGELFFGEGSRLTVL.

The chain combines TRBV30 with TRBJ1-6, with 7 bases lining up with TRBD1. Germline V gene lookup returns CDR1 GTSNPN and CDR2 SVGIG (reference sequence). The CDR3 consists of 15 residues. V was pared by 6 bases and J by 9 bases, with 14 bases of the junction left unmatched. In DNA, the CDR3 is TGTGCCTGCACCCAGGGGGTTTCTGAAGGTTCACCCCTCCACTTT. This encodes CACTQGVSEGSPLHF.

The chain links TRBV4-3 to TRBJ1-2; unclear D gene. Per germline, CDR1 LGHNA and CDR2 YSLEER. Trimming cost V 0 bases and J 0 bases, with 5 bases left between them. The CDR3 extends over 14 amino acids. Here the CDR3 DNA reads TGCGCCAGCAGCCAAGATACAGCTAACTATGGCTACACCTTC. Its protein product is CASSQDTANYGYTF.

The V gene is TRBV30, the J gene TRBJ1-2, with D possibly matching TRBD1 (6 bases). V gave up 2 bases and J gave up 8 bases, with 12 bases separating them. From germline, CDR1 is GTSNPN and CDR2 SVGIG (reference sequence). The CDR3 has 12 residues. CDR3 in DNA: TGTGCCTGGAGTCCGAACAGGGAAGGCTACACCTTC. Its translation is CAWSPNREGYTF.

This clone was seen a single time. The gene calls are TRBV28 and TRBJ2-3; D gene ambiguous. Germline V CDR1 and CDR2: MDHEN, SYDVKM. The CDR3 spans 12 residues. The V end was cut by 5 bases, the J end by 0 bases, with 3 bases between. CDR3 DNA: TGTGCCAGCAGTACTAGCACAGATACGCAGTATTTT. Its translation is CASSTSTDTQYF. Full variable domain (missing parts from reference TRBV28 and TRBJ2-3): DVKVTQSSRYLVKRTGEKVFLECVQDMDHENMFWYRQDPGLGLRLIYFSYDVKMKEKGDIPEGYSVSREKKERFSLILESASTNQTSMYLCASSTSTDTQYFGPGTRLTVL.

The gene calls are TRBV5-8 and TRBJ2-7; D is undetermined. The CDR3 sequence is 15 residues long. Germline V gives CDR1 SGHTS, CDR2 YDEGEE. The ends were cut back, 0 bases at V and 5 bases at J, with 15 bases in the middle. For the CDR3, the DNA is TGTGCCAGCAGCTTGGCCGGGTTACGTCTGGACGAGCAGTACTTC. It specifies CASSLAGLRLDEQYF.

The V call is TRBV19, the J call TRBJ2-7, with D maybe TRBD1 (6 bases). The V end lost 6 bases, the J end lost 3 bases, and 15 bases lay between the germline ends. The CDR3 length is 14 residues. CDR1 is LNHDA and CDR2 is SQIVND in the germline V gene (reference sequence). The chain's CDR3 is CASRPGRGRYEQYF. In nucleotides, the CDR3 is TGTGCCAGTAGACCGGGCAGGGGACGCTACGAGCAGTACTTC.

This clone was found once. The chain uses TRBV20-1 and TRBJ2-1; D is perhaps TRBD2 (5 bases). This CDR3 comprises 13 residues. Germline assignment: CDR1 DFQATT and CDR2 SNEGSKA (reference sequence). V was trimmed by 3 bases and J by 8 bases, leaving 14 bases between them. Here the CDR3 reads CSASVGGFDEQFF. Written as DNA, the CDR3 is TGCAGTGCTAGTGTAGGCGGGTTTGATGAGCAGTTCTTC.

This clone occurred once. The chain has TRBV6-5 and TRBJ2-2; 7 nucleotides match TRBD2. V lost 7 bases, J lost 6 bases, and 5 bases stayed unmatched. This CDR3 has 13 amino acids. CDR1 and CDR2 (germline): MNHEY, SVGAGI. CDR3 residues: CASTRGDSGELFF. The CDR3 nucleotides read TGTGCCAGCACCCGGGGGGACTCCGGGGAGCTGTTTTTT.

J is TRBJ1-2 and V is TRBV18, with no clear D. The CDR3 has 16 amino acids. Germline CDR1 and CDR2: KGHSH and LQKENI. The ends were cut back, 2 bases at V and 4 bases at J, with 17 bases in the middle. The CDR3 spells CASSPSSRQPSYGYTF. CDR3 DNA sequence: TGTGCCAGCTCACCATCTTCCCGCCAACCGAGCTATGGCTACACCTTC.

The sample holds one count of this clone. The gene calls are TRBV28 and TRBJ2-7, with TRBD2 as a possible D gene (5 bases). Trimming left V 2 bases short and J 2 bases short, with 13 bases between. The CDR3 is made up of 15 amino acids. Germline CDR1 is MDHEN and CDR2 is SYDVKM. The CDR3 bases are TGTGCCAGCAGTTTAGGGAGCGCCAAGACCTACGAGCAGTACTTC. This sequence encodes CASSLGSAKTYEQYF. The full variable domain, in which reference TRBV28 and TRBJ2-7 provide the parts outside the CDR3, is DVKVTQSSRYLVKRTGEKVFLECVQDMDHENMFWYRQDPGLGLRLIYFSYDVKMKEKGDIPEGYSVSREKKERFSLILESASTNQTSMYLCASSLGSAKTYEQYFGPGTRLTVT.

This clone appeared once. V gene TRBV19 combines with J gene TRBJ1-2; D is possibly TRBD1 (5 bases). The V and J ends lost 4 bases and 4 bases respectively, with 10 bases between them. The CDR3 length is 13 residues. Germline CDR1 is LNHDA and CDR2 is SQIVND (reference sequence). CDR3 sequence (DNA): TGTGCCAGTAGTAGTCAGGGTATCTATGGCTACACCTTC. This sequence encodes CASSSQGIYGYTF.

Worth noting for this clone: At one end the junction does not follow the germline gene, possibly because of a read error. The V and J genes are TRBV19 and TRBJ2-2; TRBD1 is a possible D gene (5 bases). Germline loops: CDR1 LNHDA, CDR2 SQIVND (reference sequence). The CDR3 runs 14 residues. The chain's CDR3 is CASSLDRNTGELFF. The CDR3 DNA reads TGTGCCAGTAGTTTAGACAGGAACACCGGGGAGCTGTTTTTT.

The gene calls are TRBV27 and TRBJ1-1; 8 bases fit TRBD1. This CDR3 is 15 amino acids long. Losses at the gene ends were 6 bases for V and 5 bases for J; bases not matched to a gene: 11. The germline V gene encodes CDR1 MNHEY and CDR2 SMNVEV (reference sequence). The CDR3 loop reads CASSPDTGGYTEAFF. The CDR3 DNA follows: TGTGCCAGCAGCCCCGATACAGGGGGGTATACTGAAGCTTTCTTT.

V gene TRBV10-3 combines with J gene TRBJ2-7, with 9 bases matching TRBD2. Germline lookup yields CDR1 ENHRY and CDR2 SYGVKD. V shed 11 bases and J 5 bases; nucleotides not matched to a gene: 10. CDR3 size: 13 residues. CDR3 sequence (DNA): TGTGCCGTATATAGCGGGAGTCGGGACGAGCAGTACTTC. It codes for CAVYSGSRDEQYF.

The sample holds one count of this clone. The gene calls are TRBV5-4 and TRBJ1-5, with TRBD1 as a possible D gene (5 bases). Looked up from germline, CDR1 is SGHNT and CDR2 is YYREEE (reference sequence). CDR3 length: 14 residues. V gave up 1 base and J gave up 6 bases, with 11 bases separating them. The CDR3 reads CASSLQGASQPQHF. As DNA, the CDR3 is TGTGCCAGCAGCTTGCAAGGGGCCAGTCAGCCCCAGCATTTT.

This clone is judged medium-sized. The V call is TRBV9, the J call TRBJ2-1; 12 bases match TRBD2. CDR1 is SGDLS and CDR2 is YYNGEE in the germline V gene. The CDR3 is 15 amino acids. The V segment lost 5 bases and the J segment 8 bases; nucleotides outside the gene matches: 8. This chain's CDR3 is CASRPTSGGPHEQFF. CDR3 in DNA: TGTGCCAGCAGACCAACTAGCGGGGGGCCGCATGAGCAGTTCTTC.

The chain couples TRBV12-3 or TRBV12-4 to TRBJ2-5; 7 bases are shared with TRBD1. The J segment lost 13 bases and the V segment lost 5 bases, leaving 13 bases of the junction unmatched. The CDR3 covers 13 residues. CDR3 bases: TGTGCCAGCAGTCCAGATGGACAGGACCCGCTGTACTTC. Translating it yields CASSPDGQDPLYF.

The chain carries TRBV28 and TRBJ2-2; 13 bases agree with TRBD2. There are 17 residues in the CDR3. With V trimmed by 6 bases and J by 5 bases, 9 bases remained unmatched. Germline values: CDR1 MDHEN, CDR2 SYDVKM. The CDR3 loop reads CASSPRTSGRTTGELFF. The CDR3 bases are TGTGCCAGCAGCCCACGGACTAGCGGGAGAACAACCGGGGAGCTGTTTTTT.

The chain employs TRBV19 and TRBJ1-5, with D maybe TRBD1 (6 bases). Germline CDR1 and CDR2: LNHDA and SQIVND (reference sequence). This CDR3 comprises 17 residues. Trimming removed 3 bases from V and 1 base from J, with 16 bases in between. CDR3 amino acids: CASSMLQGLGSNQPQHF. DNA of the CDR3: TGTGCCAGTAGTATGCTTCAGGGGTTAGGGAGCAATCAGCCCCAGCATTTT.

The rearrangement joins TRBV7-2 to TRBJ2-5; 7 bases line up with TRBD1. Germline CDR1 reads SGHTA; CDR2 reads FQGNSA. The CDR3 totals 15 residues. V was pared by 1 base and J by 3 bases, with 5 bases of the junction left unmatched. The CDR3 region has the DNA TGTGCCAGCAGCTTAGTAAAGGGGGCAGAAGAGACCCAGTACTTC. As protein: CASSLVKGAEETQYF.